This T cell receptor beta chain was observed in a study of T cells in Graves' hyperthyroidism and ophthalmopathy. Amplification yielded TCR beta CDR3 regions, with RNA transcripts as the source. The study used the HTBI primer set for a first-round RT-PCR of the TCR CDR3. TCRdb re-called the multiplex PCR reads through MiXCR, storing one row per CDR3 protein. The data hold hundreds of thousands of distinct CDR3 sequences, with about 15% observed a single time. This clonotype was seen many times. The antigen is unknown. With duration under 3 months, ophthalmopathy was active: Clinical Activity Score at least 3, NOSPECS at least 4. The study left out patients who had uncontrolled infection, other autoimmune disease, pregnancy or lactation. The CDR3 totals 12 residues. Trimming stripped 10 bases from V and 5 bases from J, with 14 bases between. Germline CDR1 MNHEY, CDR2 SMNVEV (reference sequence). Study-level findings and limits: The model predicted ophthalmopathy a median roughly 6.5 months before onset. Among clonotypes expanded in thyroid above 0.001, most were also found in blood.

The genes are TRBV27 and TRBJ1-1, with D tentatively TRBD1 (5 bases). The sample consisted of blood. This clonotype was sampled from a man younger than 35 with Graves' ophthalmopathy. The CDR3 loop reads CATLGGGTEAFF. For the CDR3, the DNA is TGTGCCACCCTGGGTGGGGGGACTGAAGCTTTCTTT.